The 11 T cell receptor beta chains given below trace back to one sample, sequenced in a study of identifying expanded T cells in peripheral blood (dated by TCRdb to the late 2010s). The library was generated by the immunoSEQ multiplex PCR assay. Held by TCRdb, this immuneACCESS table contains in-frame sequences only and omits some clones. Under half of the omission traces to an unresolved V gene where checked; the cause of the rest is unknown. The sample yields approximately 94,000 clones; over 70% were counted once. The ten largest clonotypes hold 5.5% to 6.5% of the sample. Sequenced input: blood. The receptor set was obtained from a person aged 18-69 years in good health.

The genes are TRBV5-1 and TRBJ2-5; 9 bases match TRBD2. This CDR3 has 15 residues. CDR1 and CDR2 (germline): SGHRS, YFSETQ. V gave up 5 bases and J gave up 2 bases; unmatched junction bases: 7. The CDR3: CASSFSGGYQETQYF. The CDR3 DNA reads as TGCGCCAGCAGTTTTAGCGGGGGTTATCAAGAGACCCAGTACTTC. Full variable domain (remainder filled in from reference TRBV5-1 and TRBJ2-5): KAGVTQTPRYLIKTRGQQVTLSCSPISGHRSVSWYQQTPGQGLQFLFEYFSETQRNKGNFPGRFSGRQFSNSRSEMNVSTLELGDSALYLCASSFSGGYQETQYFGPGTRLLVL.

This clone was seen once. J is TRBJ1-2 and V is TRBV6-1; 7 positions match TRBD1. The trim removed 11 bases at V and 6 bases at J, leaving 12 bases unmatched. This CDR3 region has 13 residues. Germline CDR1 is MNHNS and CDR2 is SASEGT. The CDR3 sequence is CAGSRDSRDGYTF. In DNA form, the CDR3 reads TGTGCCGGGTCCCGGGACAGTCGGGATGGCTACACCTTC.

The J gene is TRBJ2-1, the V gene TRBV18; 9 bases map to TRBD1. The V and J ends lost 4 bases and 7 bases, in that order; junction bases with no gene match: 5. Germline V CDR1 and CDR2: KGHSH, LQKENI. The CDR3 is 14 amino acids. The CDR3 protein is CASSLGQGHNEQFF. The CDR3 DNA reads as TGTGCCAGCTCACTGGGACAGGGTCATAATGAGCAGTTCTTC.

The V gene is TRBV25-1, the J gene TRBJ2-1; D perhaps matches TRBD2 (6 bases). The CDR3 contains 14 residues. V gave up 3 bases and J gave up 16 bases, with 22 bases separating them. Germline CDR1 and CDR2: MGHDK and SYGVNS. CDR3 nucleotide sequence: TGTGCCAGCAGTGAGACCGGCTGGCGGAGGGGAGATTTCTTC. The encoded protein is CASSETGWRRGDFF. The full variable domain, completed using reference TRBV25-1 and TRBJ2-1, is EADIYQTPRYLVIGTGKKITLECSQTMGHDKMYWYQQDPGMELHLIHYSYGVNSTEKGDLSSESTVSRIRTEHFPLTLESARPSHTSQYLCASSETGWRRGDFFGPGTRLTVL.

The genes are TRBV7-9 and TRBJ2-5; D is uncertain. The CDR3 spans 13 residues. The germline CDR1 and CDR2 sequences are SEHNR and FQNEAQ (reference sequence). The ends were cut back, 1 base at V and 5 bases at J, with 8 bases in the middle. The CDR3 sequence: CASSLVGTETQYF. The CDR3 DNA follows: TGTGCCAGCAGCTTAGTGGGTACGGAGACCCAGTACTTC.

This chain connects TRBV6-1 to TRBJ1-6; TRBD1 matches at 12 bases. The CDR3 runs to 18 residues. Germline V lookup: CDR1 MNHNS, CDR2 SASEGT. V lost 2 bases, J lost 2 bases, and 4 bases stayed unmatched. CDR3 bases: TGTGCCAGCAGTGAACCGGGACAGGGGGCGGCCTATAATTCACCCCTCCACTTT. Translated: CASSEPGQGAAYNSPLHF.

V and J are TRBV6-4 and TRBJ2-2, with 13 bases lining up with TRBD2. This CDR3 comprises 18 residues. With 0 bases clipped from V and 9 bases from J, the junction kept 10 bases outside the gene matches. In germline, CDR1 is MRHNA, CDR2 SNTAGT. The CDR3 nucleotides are TGTGCCAGCAGTGACTCCCCTGGGACTAGCGGGGAACTGCGGGAGCTGTTTTTT. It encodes CASSDSPGTSGELRELFF.

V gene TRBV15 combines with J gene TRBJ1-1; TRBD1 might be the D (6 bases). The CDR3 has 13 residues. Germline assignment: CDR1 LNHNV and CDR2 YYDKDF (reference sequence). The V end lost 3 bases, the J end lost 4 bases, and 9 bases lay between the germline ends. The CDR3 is CATSRLGGTEAFF. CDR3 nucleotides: TGTGCCACCAGCAGGTTAGGGGGCACTGAAGCTTTCTTT.

The CDR3 protein is CASSIQLSGANVLTF. CDR3 in DNA: TGTGCCAGCAGCATTCAACTCTCTGGGGCCAACGTCCTGACTTTC. The rearrangement links TRBV6-1 to TRBJ2-6; D gene ambiguous. The CDR3 spans 15 residues. V lost 6 bases, J lost 0 bases, and 9 bases lay in between. CDR1 and CDR2 (germline): MNHNS, SASEGT.

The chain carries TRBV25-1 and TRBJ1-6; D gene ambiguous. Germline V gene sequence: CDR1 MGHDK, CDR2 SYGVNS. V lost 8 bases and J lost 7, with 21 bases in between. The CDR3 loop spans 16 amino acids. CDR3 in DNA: TGTGCCAGCCGAACAACGGTTTGGGGTAGGAATTCACCCCTCCACTTT. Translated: CASRTTVWGRNSPLHF.

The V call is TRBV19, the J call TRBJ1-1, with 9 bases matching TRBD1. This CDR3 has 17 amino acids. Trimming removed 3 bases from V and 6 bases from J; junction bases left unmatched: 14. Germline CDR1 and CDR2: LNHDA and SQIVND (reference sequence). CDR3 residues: CASSILGTGKVAAEAFF. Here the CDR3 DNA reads TGTGCCAGTAGTATCCTTGGGACAGGGAAGGTTGCTGCTGAAGCTTTCTTT.